This TCR beta chain emerged from a study of CD8 T cells in Susac syndrome. Random hexamers served to reverse transcribe roughly 0.45 to 1 ug RNA. TCRdb reprocessed the immunoSEQ multiplex PCR reads via MiXCR and lists one record per CDR3 protein. The data show 350,000 to 550,000 distinct CDR3 sequences, around 83% seen once. This CDR3 has 11 residues. Germline V gene data show CDR1 as DFQATT and CDR2 as SNEGSKA (reference sequence). Trimming shortened V by 7 bases and J by 1 base, and 7 bases separated the two germline ends. In this sample, this clonotype turned up once. Source material: CD8+ T cells from PBMCs. This sequence originates from a human donor with multiple sclerosis. This rearrangement joins TRBV20-1 to TRBJ1-1; D gene ambiguous. The CDR3 bases are TGCAGTGTTTTCAGGAACACTGAAGCTTTCTTT. Translating it yields CSVFRNTEAFF.